The rows below give T cell receptor beta chains drawn from one sample of a study of T cell responses to AZD1222 COVID-19 vaccine. TCRdb keeps only in-frame clones here, not all; method: immunoSEQ multiplex PCR. In the table there are 150,000 to 200,000 clones, over 90% of which are singletons. This material consisted of peripheral blood, taken on day 0 of AZD1222 vaccination. The receptors come from an adult in good health. The conserved cysteine and the conserved F or W are not part of the CDR3 here.

CDR3aa | j_gene | v_gene | len
ATSRGTSGSGDIQY | TRBJ2-4 | TRBV15 | 14
ASSSGQGNYEQY | TRBJ2-7 | TRBV6-5 | 12
ASSQDPGLAGSYNEQF | TRBJ2-1 | TRBV4-2 | 16
ASGFQGASGQPQH | TRBJ1-5 | TRBV12-5 | 13
ATSRGTPYGYT | TRBJ1-2 | TRBV15 | 11
ASSYSSGAYGYT | TRBJ1-2 | TRBV6-5 | 12
ASSQGSRADSPLH | TRBJ1-6 | TRBV3-1/TRBV3-2 | 13
ASSYDGGAGQPQH | TRBJ1-5 | TRBV6-2/TRBV6-3 | 13
ASRLEVQF | TRBJ2-1 | TRBV6-5 | 8
ASRGTQY | TRBJ2-3 | TRBV2 | 7
ASSLSIDTSYEQY | TRBJ2-7 | TRBV27 | 13
ATQGPPDTQY | TRBJ2-3 | TRBV6-5 | 10
ATHRDGYT | TRBJ1-2 | TRBV19 | 8
ASSLGGGNTEAF | TRBJ1-1 | TRBV5-1 | 12
ASSIGTMKQY | TRBJ2-3 | TRBV7-2 | 10
ASSRDGRAGNTQY | TRBJ2-3 | TRBV13 | 13
ATSTLGQGAFRAF | TRBJ1-1 | TRBV15 | 13
ASSSGTANSPLH | TRBJ1-6 | TRBV7-6 | 12
ASRLGTGGKERDGYT | TRBJ1-2 | TRBV2 | 15
ASSLGVTRRGGWDIQY | TRBJ2-4 | TRBV7-6 | 16
ASSIGTGSLEQY | TRBJ2-7 | TRBV19 | 12
ASSQPGPGLSPLH | TRBJ1-6 | TRBV4-1 | 13
ASSLVGQGSYEQY | TRBJ2-7 | TRBV27 | 13
ASSLVGRGQQETQY | TRBJ2-5 | TRBV5-5 | 14
ASSLEGSNTEAF | TRBJ1-1 | TRBV11-2 | 12
ASSSGTDSAYGYT | TRBJ1-2 | TRBV11-2 | 13
ASTYGDRAVYNEQF | TRBJ2-1 | TRBV5-1 | 14
ASSLNVGGTEAF | TRBJ1-1 | TRBV7-9 | 12
ASLYKGGSPYGYT | TRBJ1-2 | TRBV6-6 | 13
ASSLQAYGLF | TRBJ1-4 | TRBV28 | 10
ASSSAPLAGRAQETQY | TRBJ2-5 | TRBV7-8 | 16
ASSLVGGRTDTQY | TRBJ2-3 | TRBV5-1 | 13
ASSDGLRTAMNTEAF | TRBJ1-1 | TRBV5-4 | 15
ASSPRQVPEETQY | TRBJ2-5 | TRBV18 | 13
ASSLGQGAYEQY | TRBJ2-7 | TRBV5-1 | 12
ASSYIDRGRSGNTIY | TRBJ1-3 | TRBV4-1 | 15
ASSQEGWGTEAF | TRBJ1-1 | TRBV4-1 | 12
ASSLGQGGTEAF | TRBJ1-1 | TRBV27 | 12
ASSQSRADTQY | TRBJ2-3 | TRBV3-1/TRBV3-2 | 11
ASSYHTEAF | TRBJ1-1 | TRBV6-5 | 9
ASSFRGQAYEQY | TRBJ2-7 | TRBV5-4 | 12
ASSLQETQY | TRBJ2-5 | TRBV5-6 | 9
ATSRDGQPQH | TRBJ1-5 | TRBV15 | 10
ASSGRGGAGYGYT | TRBJ1-2 | TRBV19 | 13
ASSASADTQY | TRBJ2-3 | TRBV19 | 10
ASSLSPTSVVNEQF | TRBJ2-1 | TRBV5-1 | 14
ATSRDWSSYNSPLH | TRBJ1-6 | TRBV24-1 | 14
ASSQDLRQGLPLHLGQETQY | TRBJ2-5 | TRBV14 | 20
ASSPPGLMNTEAF | TRBJ1-1 | TRBV18 | 13
ASSIDKRGGAYNEQF | TRBJ2-1 | TRBV19 | 15
ASSPTGNTYNEQF | TRBJ2-1 | TRBV5-4 | 13
ASPAGTGGSYEQY | TRBJ2-7 | TRBV27 | 13
ASISPGANTEAF | TRBJ1-1 | TRBV3-1/TRBV3-2 | 12
ASAPESYNEQF | TRBJ2-1 | TRBV9 | 11
ASRSSNQPQH | TRBJ1-5 | TRBV12-3/TRBV12-4 | 10
ASSSTRGPALNEQY | TRBJ2-7 | TRBV27 | 14
ASRLAYGGYT | TRBJ1-2 | TRBV2 | 10
ASSLGGTGDFYNSPLH | TRBJ1-6 | TRBV5-1 | 16